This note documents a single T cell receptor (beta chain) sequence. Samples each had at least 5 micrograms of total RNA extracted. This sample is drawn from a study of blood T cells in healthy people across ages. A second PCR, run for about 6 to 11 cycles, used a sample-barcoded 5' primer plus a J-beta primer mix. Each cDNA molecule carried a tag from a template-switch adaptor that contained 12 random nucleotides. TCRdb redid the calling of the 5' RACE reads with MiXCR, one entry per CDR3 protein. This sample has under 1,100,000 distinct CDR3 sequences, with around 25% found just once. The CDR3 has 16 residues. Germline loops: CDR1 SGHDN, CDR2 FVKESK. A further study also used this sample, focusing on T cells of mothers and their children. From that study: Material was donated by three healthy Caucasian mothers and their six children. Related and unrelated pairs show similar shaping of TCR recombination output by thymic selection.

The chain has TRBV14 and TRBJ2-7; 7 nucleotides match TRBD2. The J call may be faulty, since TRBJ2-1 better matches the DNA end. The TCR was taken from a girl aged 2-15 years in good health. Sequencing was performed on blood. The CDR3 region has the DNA TGTGCCAGCAGCCGAGGGAGGGACTCGATAAACAATGAGCAGTTCTTC. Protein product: CASSRGRDSINNEQFF.